This TCR beta chain was recorded in a study of blood T cell repertoires in COVID-19. At the level of the study: PBMCs, B-cell-depleted T cells, or T cells provided the cDNA or gDNA that made up the material.

Germline V gene sequence: CDR1 ENHRY, CDR2 SYGVKD. CDR3 length: 17 amino acids. V lost 6 bases, J lost 3 bases, and 14 bases stayed unmatched. Those enrolled, adults aged roughly 18 to 89 years, came from fewer than 25 US areas. In the original workflow: Reference gene primer amplification gave nucleated cell count estimates. The repertoire was sequenced with immunoSEQ multiplex PCR; TCRdb's copy has only in-frame clones and lacks some. V, J and clone size were drawn from that table, and D and trimming were deduced from the DNA. The sample lists around 360,000 clones, more than 75% occurring once. The rearrangement uses TRBV10-3 and TRBJ2-1; TRBD2 aligns across 7 bases. The sequence derives from a man in his forties in a cohort exposed to, infected with or recovered from COVID-19 (not recorded which). Material for sequencing was PBMCs or T cells enriched from blood (not recorded which). CDR3: CAIRALGTGGNYNEQFF. CDR3 bases: TGTGCCATCAGGGCCCTAGGGACGGGAGGTAACTACAATGAGCAGTTCTTC.